Listed below are T cell receptor beta chains from one sample, sequenced in a study of memory CD4+ T cells and cytomegalovirus serostatus. The method was immunoSEQ multiplex PCR; TCRdb's version includes in-frame clones alone and lacks a portion of them. The repertoire consists of 50,000 or so clones, with around 76% occurring once and the leading ten covering about 1.5%. The sequencing input was memory CD4+ T cells from blood. The receptor set was obtained from an adult in good health and CMV-seronegative. The CDR3 runs from the conserved cysteine through the conserved F or W. D genes are given only for firm matches. The size entry is marked missing in some rows and otherwise reads once, few, many or a size class.

abundance: .; d_gene: .; v_gene: TRBV2; j_gene: TRBJ1-2; CDR3nt: TGTGCCACCTCGGGGGGTGAGCAAAGTGGCTACACCTTC; CDR3aa: CATSGGEQSGYTF
abundance: .; d_gene: TRBD1; v_gene: TRBV29-1; j_gene: TRBJ2-7; CDR3nt: TGCAGCGTGGGACAGGTACAACAGTACTTC; CDR3aa: CSVGQVQQYF
abundance: medium-sized; d_gene: .; v_gene: TRBV9; j_gene: TRBJ2-1; CDR3nt: TGTGCCAGCAGCGTAGACTCGGGAGTTAGGTACAATGAGCAGTTCTTC; CDR3aa: CASSVDSGVRYNEQFF
abundance: few; d_gene: .; v_gene: TRBV5-1; j_gene: TRBJ1-6; CDR3nt: TGCGCCAGCAGCGAAAACGGGGTTTTGAATTCACCCCTCCACTTT; CDR3aa: CASSENGVLNSPLHF
abundance: once; d_gene: .; v_gene: TRBV7-2; j_gene: TRBJ2-6; CDR3nt: TGTGCCAGCGTGCCAGGGGCTGGGGCCAACGTCCTGACTTTC; CDR3aa: CASVPGAGANVLTF
abundance: .; d_gene: .; v_gene: TRBV7-6; j_gene: TRBJ1-3; CDR3nt: TGTGCCAGCAGCCGAGGACAATTAGGAAACACCATATATTTT; CDR3aa: CASSRGQLGNTIYF
abundance: .; d_gene: .; v_gene: TRBV5-4; j_gene: TRBJ2-3; CDR3nt: TGTGCCAGCAGCTTGGAAGGGGGTAAAACAGATACGCAGTATTTT; CDR3aa: CASSLEGGKTDTQYF
abundance: .; d_gene: .; v_gene: TRBV7-2; j_gene: TRBJ1-2; CDR3nt: TGTGCCAGCAGCTTAGGCGTCAGGAATCTTGGCTACACCTTC; CDR3aa: CASSLGVRNLGYTF
abundance: .; d_gene: .; v_gene: TRBV19; j_gene: TRBJ1-1; CDR3nt: TGTGCCAGTAGTATAAACAGCCCGGCAGCTTTCTTT; CDR3aa: CASSINSPAAFF
abundance: .; d_gene: .; v_gene: TRBV10-2; j_gene: TRBJ1-1; CDR3nt: TGCGCCAGCAGTGAGAACACGAACACTGAAGCTTTCTTT; CDR3aa: CASSENTNTEAFF
abundance: .; d_gene: .; v_gene: TRBV18; j_gene: TRBJ1-2; CDR3nt: TGTGCCAGCTCACCCAGCCAGGACTTGGCTGGCTACACCTTC; CDR3aa: CASSPSQDLAGYTF
abundance: .; d_gene: .; v_gene: TRBV27; j_gene: TRBJ1-1; CDR3nt: TGTGCCAGCAGTTTATTCCGAGGGGAGACTGAAGCTTTCTTT; CDR3aa: CASSLFRGETEAFF
abundance: .; d_gene: .; v_gene: TRBV7-2; j_gene: TRBJ1-2; CDR3nt: TGTGCCAGCAGCTTAGATTTCGGGGCTAACTATGGCTACACCTTC; CDR3aa: CASSLDFGANYGYTF
abundance: .; d_gene: .; v_gene: TRBV5-1; j_gene: TRBJ2-3; CDR3nt: TGCGCCAGCAGCTTTAACACAGACACAGATACGCAGTATTTT; CDR3aa: CASSFNTDTDTQYF
abundance: .; d_gene: TRBD2; v_gene: TRBV14; j_gene: TRBJ2-6; CDR3nt: TGTGCCAGCAGCCCGGGAGGATACTCTGGGGCCAACGTCCTGACTTTC; CDR3aa: CASSPGGYSGANVLTF
abundance: .; d_gene: TRBD2; v_gene: TRBV7-8; j_gene: TRBJ2-1; CDR3nt: TGTGCCAGCAGCTTAAGGGGGACTAGCGGGACCATCAACAATGAGCAGTTCTTC; CDR3aa: CASSLRGTSGTINNEQFF
abundance: .; d_gene: TRBD2; v_gene: TRBV7-2; j_gene: TRBJ2-7; CDR3nt: TGTGCCAGCAGCCCCCGCTCACCGTGGCTAGCGGGAGATCGAGAGCAGTACTTC; CDR3aa: CASSPRSPWLAGDREQYF